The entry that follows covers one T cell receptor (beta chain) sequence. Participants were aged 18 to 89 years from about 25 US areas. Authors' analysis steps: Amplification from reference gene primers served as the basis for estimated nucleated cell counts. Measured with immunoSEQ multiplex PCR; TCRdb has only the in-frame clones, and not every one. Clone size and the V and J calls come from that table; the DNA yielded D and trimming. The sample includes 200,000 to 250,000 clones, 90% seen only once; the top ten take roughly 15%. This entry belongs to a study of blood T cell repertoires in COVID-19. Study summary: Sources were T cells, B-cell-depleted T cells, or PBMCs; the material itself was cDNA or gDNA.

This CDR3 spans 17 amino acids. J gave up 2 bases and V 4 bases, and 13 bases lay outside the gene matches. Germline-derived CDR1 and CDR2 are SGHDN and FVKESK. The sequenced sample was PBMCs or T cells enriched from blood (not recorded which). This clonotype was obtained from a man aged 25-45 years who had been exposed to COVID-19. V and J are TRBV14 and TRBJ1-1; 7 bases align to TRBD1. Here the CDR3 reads CASSLILTGTANTEAFF. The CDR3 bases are TGTGCCAGCAGCCTAATCCTAACCGGGACAGCAAACACTGAAGCTTTCTTT.